A single sample gave rise to the 2 T cell receptor beta chains below, sequenced in a study of regulatory T cells in long-lasting Graves disease (dated by TCRdb to the early 2020s). The receptor library was made with multiplex PCR. For sequencing, an Illumina HiSeq 4000 was employed. TCR beta libraries were built with iRepertoire HTBI primers and Arm-PCR amplification of CDR3 regions. TCRdb reworked the public reads: Q25 trimming with fastp, MiXCR clone assembly, productive beta chains retained. Each entry is one CDR3 protein sequence, shown with its most common DNA and genes. The table for this sample lists under 300,000 distinct CDR3 sequences; over 20% of them were counted only once. The top ten constitute about 14% of the sample. Sample time point, as interpreted from the label and publication: newly diagnosed GD, antithyroid drugs for less than 3 months. For both TCR sequencing and RNA sequencing, RNA was extracted from PBMCs using TRIzol.

The source material was peripheral blood mononuclear cells (PBMCs), sampled at new diagnosis, from a patient treated with antithyroid drugs. These receptors were taken from a female donor with Graves disease.

This clonotype was observed a few times. This sequence may be a read error, since a much larger clone differs from it by one base. The V gene is TRBV7-8, the J gene TRBJ2-7, with D maybe TRBD2 (5 bases). With 3 bases removed from V and 7 bases from J, the gap between germline ends came to 13 bases. This CDR3 region has 13 residues. Germline assignment: CDR1 SGHVS and CDR2 FQNEAQ. The CDR3 sequence: CASSLILAGEQYF. DNA for the CDR3: TGTGCCAGCAGCTTGATCCTGGCGGGTGAGCAGTACTTC.

At least ten counts were recorded for this clonotype. The chain combines TRBV20-1 with TRBJ2-7, with TRBD1 matching over 9 bases. Germline loops: CDR1 DFQATT, CDR2 SNEGSKA (reference sequence). CDR3 length equals 15 residues. Trimming removed 0 bases from V and 1 base from J; junction bases left unmatched: 4. CDR3 amino acids: CSARDTGGLSYEQYF. The CDR3 bases are TGCAGTGCTAGAGATACAGGGGGCTTGTCCTACGAGCAGTACTTC.